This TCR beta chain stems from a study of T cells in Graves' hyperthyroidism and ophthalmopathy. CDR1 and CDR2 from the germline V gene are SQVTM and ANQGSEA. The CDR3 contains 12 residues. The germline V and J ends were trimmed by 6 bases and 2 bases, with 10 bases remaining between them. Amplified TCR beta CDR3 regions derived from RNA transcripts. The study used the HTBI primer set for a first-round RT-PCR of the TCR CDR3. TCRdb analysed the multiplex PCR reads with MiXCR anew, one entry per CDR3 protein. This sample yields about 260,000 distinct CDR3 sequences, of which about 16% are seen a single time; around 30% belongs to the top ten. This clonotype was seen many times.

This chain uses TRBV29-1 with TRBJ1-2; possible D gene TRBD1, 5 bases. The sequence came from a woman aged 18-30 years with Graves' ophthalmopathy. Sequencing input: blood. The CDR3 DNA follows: TGCAGCGTAAGCAGGGAGAACTATGGCTACACCTTC. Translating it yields CSVSRENYGYTF.